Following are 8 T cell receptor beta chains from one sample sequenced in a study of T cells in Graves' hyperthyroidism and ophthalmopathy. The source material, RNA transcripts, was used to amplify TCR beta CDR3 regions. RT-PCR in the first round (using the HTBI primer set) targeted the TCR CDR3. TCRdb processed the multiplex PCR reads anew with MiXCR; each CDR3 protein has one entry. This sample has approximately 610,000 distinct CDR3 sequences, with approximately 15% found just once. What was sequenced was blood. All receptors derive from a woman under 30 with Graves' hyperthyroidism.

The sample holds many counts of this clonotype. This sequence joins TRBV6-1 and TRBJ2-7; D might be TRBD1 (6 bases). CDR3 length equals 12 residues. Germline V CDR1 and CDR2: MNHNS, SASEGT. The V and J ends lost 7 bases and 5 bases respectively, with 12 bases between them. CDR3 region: CASTLRGHEQYF. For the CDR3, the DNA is TGTGCCAGCACCCTCAGGGGCCACGAGCAGTACTTC.

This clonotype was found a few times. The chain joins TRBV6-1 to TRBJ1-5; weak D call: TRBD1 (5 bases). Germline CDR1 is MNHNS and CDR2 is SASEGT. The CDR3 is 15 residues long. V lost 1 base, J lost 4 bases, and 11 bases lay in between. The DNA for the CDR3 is TGTGCCAGCAGTGAAGGGACACTCCTGAATCAGCCCCAGCATTTT. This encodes CASSEGTLLNQPQHF.

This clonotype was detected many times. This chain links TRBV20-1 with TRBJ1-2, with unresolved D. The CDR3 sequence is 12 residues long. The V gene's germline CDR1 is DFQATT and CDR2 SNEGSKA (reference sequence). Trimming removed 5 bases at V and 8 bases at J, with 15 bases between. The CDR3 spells CSALDIKGGYTF. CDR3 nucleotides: TGCAGTGCTCTAGACATCAAAGGGGGCTACACCTTC.

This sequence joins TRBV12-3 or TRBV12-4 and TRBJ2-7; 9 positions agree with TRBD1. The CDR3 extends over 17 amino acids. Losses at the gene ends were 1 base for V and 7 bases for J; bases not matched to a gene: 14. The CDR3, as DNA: TGTGCCAGCAGTTTAGGTTACCCCGGGACAGGGAGGAGTGAGCAGTACTTC. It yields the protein CASSLGYPGTGRSEQYF.

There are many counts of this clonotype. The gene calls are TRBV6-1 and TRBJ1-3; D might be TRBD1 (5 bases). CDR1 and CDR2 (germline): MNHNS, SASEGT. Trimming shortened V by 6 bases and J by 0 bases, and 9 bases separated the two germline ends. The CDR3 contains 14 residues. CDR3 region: CASRQGGSGNTIYF. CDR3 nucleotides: TGTGCCAGCAGGCAGGGTGGCTCTGGAAACACCATATATTTT.

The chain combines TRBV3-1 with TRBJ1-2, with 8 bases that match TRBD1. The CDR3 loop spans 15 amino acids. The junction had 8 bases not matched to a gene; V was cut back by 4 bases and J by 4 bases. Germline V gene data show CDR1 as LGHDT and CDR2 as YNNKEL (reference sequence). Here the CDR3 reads CASSRSGGTGYGYTF. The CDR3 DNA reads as TGTGCCAGCAGCCGATCAGGGGGGACAGGCTATGGCTACACCTTC.

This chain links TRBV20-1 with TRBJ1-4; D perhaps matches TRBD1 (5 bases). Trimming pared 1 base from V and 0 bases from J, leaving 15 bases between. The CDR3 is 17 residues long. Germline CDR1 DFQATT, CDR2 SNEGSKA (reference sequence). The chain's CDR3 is CSARGPWRGPTNEKLFF. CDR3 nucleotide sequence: TGCAGTGCTAGAGGGCCCTGGAGGGGTCCAACTAATGAAAAACTGTTTTTT.

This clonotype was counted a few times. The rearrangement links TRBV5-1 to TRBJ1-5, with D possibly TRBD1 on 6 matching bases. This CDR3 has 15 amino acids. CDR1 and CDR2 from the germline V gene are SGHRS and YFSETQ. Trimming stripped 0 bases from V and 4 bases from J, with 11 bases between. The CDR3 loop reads CASSLGDTDNQPQHF. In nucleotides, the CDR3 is TGCGCCAGCAGCTTGGGGGACACCGATAATCAGCCCCAGCATTTT. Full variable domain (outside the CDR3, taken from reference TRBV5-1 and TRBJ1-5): KAGVTQTPRYLIKTRGQQVTLSCSPISGHRSVSWYQQTPGQGLQFLFEYFSETQRNKGNFPGRFSGRQFSNSRSEMNVSTLELGDSALYLCASSLGDTDNQPQHFGDGTRLSIL.